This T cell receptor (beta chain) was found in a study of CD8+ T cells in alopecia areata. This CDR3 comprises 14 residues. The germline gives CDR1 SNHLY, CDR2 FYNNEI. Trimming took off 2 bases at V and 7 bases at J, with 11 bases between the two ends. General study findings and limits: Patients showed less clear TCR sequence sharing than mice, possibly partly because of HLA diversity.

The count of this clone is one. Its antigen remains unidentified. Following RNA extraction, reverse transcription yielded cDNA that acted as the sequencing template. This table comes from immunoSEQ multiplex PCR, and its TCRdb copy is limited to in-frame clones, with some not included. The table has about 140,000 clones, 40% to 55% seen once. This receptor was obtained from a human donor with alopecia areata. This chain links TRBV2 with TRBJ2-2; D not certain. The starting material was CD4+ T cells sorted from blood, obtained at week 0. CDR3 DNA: TGTGCCAGCAGTGAACTCCGGAGTGGCGGGGAGCTGTTTTTT. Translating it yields CASSELRSGGELFF. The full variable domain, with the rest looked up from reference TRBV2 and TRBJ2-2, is EPEVTQTPSHQVTQMGQEVILRCVPISNHLYFYWYRQILGQKVEFLVSFYNNEISEKSEIFDDQFSVERPDGSNFTLKIRSTKLEDSAMYFCASSELRSGGELFFGEGSRLTVL.